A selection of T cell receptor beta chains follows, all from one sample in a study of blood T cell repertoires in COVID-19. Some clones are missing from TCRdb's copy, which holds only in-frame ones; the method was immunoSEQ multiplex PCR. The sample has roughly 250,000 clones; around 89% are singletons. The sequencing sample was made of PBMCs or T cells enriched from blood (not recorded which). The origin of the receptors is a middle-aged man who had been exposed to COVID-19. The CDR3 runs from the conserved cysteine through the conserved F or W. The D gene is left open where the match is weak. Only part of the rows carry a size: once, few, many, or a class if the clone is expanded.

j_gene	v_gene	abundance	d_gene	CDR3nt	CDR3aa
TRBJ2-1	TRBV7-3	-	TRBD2	TGTGCCAGCAGCCCCGGACTAGCGGGGGGACAGGGTGAGCAGTTCTTC	CASSPGLAGGQGEQFF
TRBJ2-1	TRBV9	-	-	TGTGCCAGCAGCTTGGGAGTAAGGCTGGACAATGAGCAGTTCTTC	CASSLGVRLDNEQFF
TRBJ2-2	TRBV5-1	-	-	TGCGCCACCCAAGAAGGGACACCGAACACCGGGGAGCTGTTTTTT	CATQEGTPNTGELFF
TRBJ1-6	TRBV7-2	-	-	TGTGCCAGCAGCTTAGTAGGTGGCAGGGAAGGTTCACCCCTCCACTTT	CASSLVGGREGSPLHF
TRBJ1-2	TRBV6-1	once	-	TGTGCCAGCAGTGAAGGGCCGACTAACTATGGCTACACCTTC	CASSEGPTNYGYTF
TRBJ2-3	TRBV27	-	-	TGTGCCAGCAGTTTCTTCGGAGGACTCCCTGGCACAGATACGCAGTATTTT	CASSFFGGLPGTDTQYF
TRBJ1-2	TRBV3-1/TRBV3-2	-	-	TGTGCCAGCAGCCGGGACATCCTCTATGGCTACACCTTC	CASSRDILYGYTF
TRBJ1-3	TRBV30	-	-	TGTGCCTGGAGTGACTTGCGCCCTGGAAACACCATATATTTT	CAWSDLRPGNTIYF
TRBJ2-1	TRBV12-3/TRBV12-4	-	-	TGTGCCAGCAGTTATCGAGGCTACAATGAGCAGTTCTTC	CASSYRGYNEQFF
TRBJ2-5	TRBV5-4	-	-	TGTGCCACCCATCGGGGGGCGCAAGAGACCCAGTACTTC	CATHRGAQETQYF
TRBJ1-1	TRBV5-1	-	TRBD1	TGCGCCAGCAGCTTGGTCCCAGGGGGGAACACTGAAGCTTTCTTT	CASSLVPGGNTEAFF
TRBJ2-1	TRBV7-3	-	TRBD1	TGTGCCAGCAGCTTATCAGGGGGCTCCTACAATGAGCAGTTCTTC	CASSLSGGSYNEQFF
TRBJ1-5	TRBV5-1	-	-	TGCGCCAGCAGCTTGACGGGGGACGTCGACAATCAGCCCCAGCATTTT	CASSLTGDVDNQPQHF
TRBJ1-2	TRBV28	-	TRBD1	TGTGCCAGCAGTTTATCCGCCCACAGGGGGGGATCGGGAGGCTACACCTTC	CASSLSAHRGGSGGYTF
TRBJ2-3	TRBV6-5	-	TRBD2	TGTGCCAGCAGTTACGGGGCTAGCGGGAGTCCAGATACGCAGTATTTT	CASSYGASGSPDTQYF
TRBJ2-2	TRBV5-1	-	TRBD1	TGCGCCAGCAGCTTGGCAACCGGGACAGGGCTCACCGGGGAGCTGTTTTTT	CASSLATGTGLTGELFF
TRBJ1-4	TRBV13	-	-	TGTGCCAGCAGCTTAGAGGGATCGCGGGGAGAAAAACTGTTTTTT	CASSLEGSRGEKLFF
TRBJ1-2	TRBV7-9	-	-	TGTGCCAGCAGCTTGTCGTTGGCAGGTGGCTACACCTTC	CASSLSLAGGYTF
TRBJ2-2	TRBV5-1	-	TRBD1	TGCGCCAGCAGCCGGGGACAGGTTAACACCGGGGAGCTGTTTTTT	CASSRGQVNTGELFF
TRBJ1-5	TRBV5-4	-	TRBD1	TGTGCCAGCAGCTCCGGGACAGGGGTCAATCAGCCCCAGCATTTT	CASSSGTGVNQPQHF
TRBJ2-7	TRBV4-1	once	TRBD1	TGCGCCAGCAGCCAAGGGGGACAGGAAGGCTACGAGCAGTACTTC	CASSQGGQEGYEQYF
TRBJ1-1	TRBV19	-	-	TGTGCCAGTAGTAGCCCGGTCTTTGAAGCTTTCTTT	CASSSPVFEAFF
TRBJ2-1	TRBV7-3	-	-	TGTGCCAGCAGCCCTGTAGTTACGGGAGAAGGCGATGAGCAGTTCTTC	CASSPVVTGEGDEQFF
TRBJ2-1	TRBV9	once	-	TGTGCCAGCAGCGTAGAGGTCACAGCCAATGAGCAGTTCTTC	CASSVEVTANEQFF
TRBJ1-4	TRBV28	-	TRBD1	TGTGCCAGCAGTTACATCTACAGGGGGCGCCATGAAAAACTGTTTTTT	CASSYIYRGRHEKLFF
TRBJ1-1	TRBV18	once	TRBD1	TGTGCCAGCGGACAGGGTAGGGACACTGAAGCTTTCTTT	CASGQGRDTEAFF
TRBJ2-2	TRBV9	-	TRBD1	TGTGCCAGCACCGGCCCGGGACAGGGGGCTACCGGGGAGCTGTTTTTT	CASTGPGQGATGELFF
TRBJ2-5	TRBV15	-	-	TGTGCCACCAGGATAGCGTCCCAAGAGACCCAGTACTTC	CATRIASQETQYF
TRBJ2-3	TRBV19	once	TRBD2	TGTGCCAGTAGTACGTCTCTAGCGGGGGGATATAGCACAGATACGCAGTATTTT	CASSTSLAGGYSTDTQYF
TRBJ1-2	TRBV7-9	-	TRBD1	TGTGCCAGCAGCCTCGGGACAGACTATGGCTACACCTTC	CASSLGTDYGYTF
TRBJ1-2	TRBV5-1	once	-	TGCGCCAGCAGCTTGGCCACACAGGGTGGCGGCTACACCTTC	CASSLATQGGGYTF
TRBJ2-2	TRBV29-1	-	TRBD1	TGCAGCGTGACAAGGGACAGGAACACCGGGGAGCTGTTTTTT	CSVTRDRNTGELFF
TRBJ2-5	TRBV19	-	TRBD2	TGTGCCAGTAGTATTAGGAAACTAGCGGAGACCCAGTACTTC	CASSIRKLAETQYF
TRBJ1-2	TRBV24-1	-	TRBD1	TGTGCCACCAGTGATGGACAGGGGACCCGCTACACCTTC	CATSDGQGTRYTF
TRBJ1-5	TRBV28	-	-	TGTGCCAGCAGTTTCGGGGACACTAGCAATCAGCCCCAGCATTTT	CASSFGDTSNQPQHF
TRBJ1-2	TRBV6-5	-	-	TGTGCCAGCAACCTTGGACACCTCTATGGCTACACCTTC	CASNLGHLYGYTF
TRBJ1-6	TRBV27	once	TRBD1	TGTGCCAGCAGTTTATCGGGCAGGGGGCCGGGAGGATCACCCCTCCACTTT	CASSLSGRGPGGSPLHF
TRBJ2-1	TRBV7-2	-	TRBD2	TGTGCCAGCAGCTTTCTAGCGGGGGTCTACAATGAGCAGTTCTTC	CASSFLAGVYNEQFF
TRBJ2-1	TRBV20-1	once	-	TGCAGTGCTAGTAACGCTGGCGCCCTCGGGGATGAGCAGTTCTTC	CSASNAGALGDEQFF
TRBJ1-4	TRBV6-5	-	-	TGTGCCAGCAGTCCGGGACTCCCGAATGAAAAACTGTTTTTT	CASSPGLPNEKLFF
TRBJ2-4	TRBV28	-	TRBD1	TGTGCCAGCACTTGGACAGGGGGCGCTTTAATAGCCAAAAACATTCAGTACTTC	CASTWTGGALIAKNIQYF
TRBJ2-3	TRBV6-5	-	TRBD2	TGTGCCAGCAGCCTACGACTAGCCCTCGATACGCAGTATTTT	CASSLRLALDTQYF
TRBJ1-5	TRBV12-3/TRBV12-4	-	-	TGTGCCAGCGGCGTAGGAGGTCAGCCCCAGCATTTT	CASGVGGQPQHF
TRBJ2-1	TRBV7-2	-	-	TGTGCCAGCAGCTTAGTACGCCTAATGACCTACAATGAGCAGTTCTTC	CASSLVRLMTYNEQFF
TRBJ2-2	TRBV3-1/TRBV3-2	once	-	TGTGCCAGCAGCCAAGACAGGTACACCGGGGAGCTGTTTTTT	CASSQDRYTGELFF
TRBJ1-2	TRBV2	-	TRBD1	TGTGCCAGCAGTGAGCAGGGACAGTTCTATGGCTACACCTTC	CASSEQGQFYGYTF
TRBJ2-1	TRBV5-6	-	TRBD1	TGTGCCAGCAGCCTGTGGACAGGGAGGAATCACAATGAGCAGTTCTTC	CASSLWTGRNHNEQFF
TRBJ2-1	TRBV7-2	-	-	TGTGCCAGCAGCGCAGAACAGCTCAGCTACAATGAGCAGTTCTTC	CASSAEQLSYNEQFF
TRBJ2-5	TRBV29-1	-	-	TGCAGCGTTGTGGATTGGGGGCGCCAGGAGACCCAGTACTTC	CSVVDWGRQETQYF
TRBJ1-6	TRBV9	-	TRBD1	TGTGCCAGCAGCGCGGTCCTCCGGGACAGGGCGACTGTCCACTTT	CASSAVLRDRATVHF
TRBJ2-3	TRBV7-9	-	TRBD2	TGTGCCAGCACCCCGGCGGGAGACACAGATACGCAGTATTTT	CASTPAGDTDTQYF
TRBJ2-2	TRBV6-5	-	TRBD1	TGTGCCAGCAGTTACCAGACAGGGCGGAACACCGGGGAGCTGTTTTTT	CASSYQTGRNTGELFF
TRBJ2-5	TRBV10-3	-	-	TGTGCCATCATGCTAGGAGCGGGTGGCGGGGAGACCCAGTACTTC	CAIMLGAGGGETQYF
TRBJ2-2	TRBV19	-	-	TGTGCCAGTAGTATTTCCAGGTCGGCCGGGGAGCTGTTTTTT	CASSISRSAGELFF
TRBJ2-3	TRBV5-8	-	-	TGTGCCAGCAGCTTGGGACAGATCACAGATACGCAGTATTTT	CASSLGQITDTQYF
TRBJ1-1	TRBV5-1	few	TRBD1	TGCGCCAGCAGCAAGGACAGGGTTGGGAACACTGAAGCTTTCTTT	CASSKDRVGNTEAFF
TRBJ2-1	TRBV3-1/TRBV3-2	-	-	TGTGCCAGCCACCCGGGGCCCCGACTAGAGATTGGCAATGAGCAGTTCTTC	CASHPGPRLEIGNEQFF
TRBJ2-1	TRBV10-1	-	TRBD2	TGCGCCAGCAGTGACAGGGTAGCGGGAGGGGGCAATGAGCAGTTCTTC	CASSDRVAGGGNEQFF
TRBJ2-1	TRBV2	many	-	TGTGCCAGCAGTGAGTTAGGGGTAAATGAGCAGTTCTTC	CASSELGVNEQFF